This TCR beta chain derives from a study of CD8 T cells in ankylosing spondylitis. Trimming at V came to 4 bases and at J to 0 bases, leaving 3 bases not matched to a gene. From germline, CDR1 is SEHNR and CDR2 FQNEAQ (reference sequence). The CDR3 consists of 15 residues. Quantitative molecular-barcoded 5'-RACE generated the TCR beta libraries. TCRdb redid the calling of the 5' RACE reads with MiXCR, one entry per CDR3 protein. The sample has more than 600,000 distinct CDR3 sequences, 15% to 20% seen once. Study-level findings and limits: Seven or eight highly homologous variants formed a TCR beta motif that appeared characteristic of ankylosing spondylitis blood.

This clonotype was recorded at least ten times. No antigen is known for it. This receptor was identified in a male donor with ankylosing spondylitis. The sequenced sample consisted of blood, either unsorted or a sorted T cell fraction (not recorded which). J is TRBJ2-1 and V is TRBV7-9, with 7 positions matching TRBD1. CDR3 nucleotide sequence: TGTGCCAGCAGCTCGACAGGGAGCTCCTACAATGAGCAGTTCTTC. As protein: CASSSTGSSYNEQFF.